Below are 4 T cell receptor beta chains sequenced from a single sample in a study of Ad26.COV2.S vaccination and SARS-CoV-2 variants. Specified treatment: approximately 18 received Ad26.COV2.S at low or high dose, single or two shots; about 5 received placebo; per-sample allocation not given. The samples date from day 63 after the first vaccine or placebo injection. Data came from immunoSEQ multiplex PCR; TCRdb stores just in-frame clones and leaves some out. This sample yields some 420,000 clones, of which around 89% are seen a single time; approximately 4% belongs to the top ten. This specimen was peripheral blood, taken in a trial of Ad26.COV2.S vaccine versus placebo. The receptors were gathered from a person between 18 and 65 years old who received the Ad26.COV2.S COVID-19 vaccine or a placebo.

The chain uses TRBV29-1 and TRBJ2-2; TRBD1 matches at 9 bases. With 5 bases clipped from V and 5 bases from J, the junction kept 6 bases outside the gene matches. The CDR3 spans 14 residues. Looked up from germline, CDR1 is SQVTM and CDR2 is ANQGSEA. In DNA, the CDR3 is TGCAGCGTTTTAAAGACAGGGGGGACCGGGGAGCTGTTTTTT. It encodes CSVLKTGGTGELFF.

J is TRBJ1-1 and V is TRBV19, with a possible D match to TRBD1 (5 bases). The germline V gene encodes CDR1 LNHDA and CDR2 SQIVND (reference sequence). Trimming cost V 7 bases and J 1 base, with 10 bases left between them. CDR3 size: 13 residues. The CDR3 spells CASKLTGNTEAFF. In DNA form, the CDR3 reads TGTGCCAGTAAGCTTACAGGGAACACTGAAGCTTTCTTT.

This chain uses TRBV12-3 or TRBV12-4 with TRBJ2-3; D not resolved. This CDR3 spans 12 amino acids. V lost 5 bases, J lost 6 bases, and 9 bases lay in between. For the CDR3, the DNA is TGTGCCAGCAGTCCGGTGGGGGATACGCAGTATTTT. Its protein is CASSPVGDTQYF.

The chain is built from TRBV3-1 (or the pseudogene TRBV3-2) and TRBJ2-5; no definite D call. Germline lookup yields CDR1 LGHDT and CDR2 YNNKEL (reference sequence). The germline V and J ends were trimmed by 1 base and 5 bases, with 14 bases remaining between them. This CDR3 is built from 15 residues. CDR3 nucleotides: TGTGCCAGCAGCCAAGCGCGGCCAGCCTGGGAGACCCAGTACTTC. This encodes CASSQARPAWETQYF.